Only a few counts were recorded for the clone carrying this TCR beta chain. Its target is not known. Trimming pared 5 bases from V and 10 bases from J, leaving 12 bases between. Germline V gene sequence: CDR1 MGHDK, CDR2 SYGVNS. The CDR3 contains 12 residues. A second 7 to 11 cycle PCR used barcoded and J-beta primers. At least 3 million CDR3-containing paired-end reads were obtained per sample. One entry per CDR3 protein, called by TCRdb with MiXCR from the 5' RACE reads. The sample shows 850,000 to 1,000,000 distinct CDR3 sequences, approximately 49% of them seen only once. This record comes from a study of blood T cells in healthy people across ages. Study-wide results and limits: Nothing was known about donor CMV status, and this possibly confounded expanded clonotype changes. The study could not conclusively compare naive and antigen-experienced cells, given its unsorted PBMCs.

With each sample, at least 6 micrograms of total RNA were extracted. The source material was blood. The source of this sequence is a man younger than 45 in good health. This chain uses TRBV25-1 with TRBJ1-5, with TRBD1 as a possible D gene (6 bases). CDR3 sequence: CASSLGTSPQHF. The DNA of the CDR3 is TGTGCCAGCAGTTTAGGGACATCACCCCAGCATTTT.